A selection of T cell receptor beta chains follows, all from one sample in a study of shared T cell receptors in the human thymus. The data were produced by immunoSEQ multiplex PCR, yet TCRdb's version contains in-frame clones alone and is incomplete. The sample shows hundreds of thousands of clones, around 87% of them seen only once. Another study also made use of these data, one on human thymus T cells.

Source material: thymocytes. Receptor source: a boy under two years old with a congenital heart defect. Each CDR3 is given with its conserved first and last residue. D genes are given only for firm matches. Rows give clone size only sometimes, using once, few, many, or a class for an expanded clone.

cdr3_nt cdr3_aa j_call clone_size v_call d_call
TGTGCCAGCAGTGACAGGGGATTCACTGAAGCTTTCTTT CASSDRGFTEAFF TRBJ1-1 . TRBV2 .
TGTGCCAGCAGTTCTAACCCCTGGGGAGACTATGGCTACACCTTC CASSSNPWGDYGYTF TRBJ1-2 . TRBV27 .
TGTGCCAGTAGTACCCGACTAGCGGAACCTTACGAGCAGTACTTC CASSTRLAEPYEQYF TRBJ2-7 . TRBV19 TRBD2
TGCGCCAGCAGTAGGGGAGGAGAGACCCAGTACTTC CASSRGGETQYF TRBJ2-5 . TRBV10-2 .
TGTGCCAGCAGCCAAGATATAGCGGGAGGTAGGGAGCAGTACTTC CASSQDIAGGREQYF TRBJ2-7 . TRBV4-2 TRBD2
TGTGCCAGCAGCTTAGGGGCTAGCAGGTTCCCAGATACGCAGTATTTT CASSLGASRFPDTQYF TRBJ2-3 . TRBV7-8 .
TGTGCCATCAGTGAACAGGGGACAGGGGGCCACTATGGCTACACCTTC CAISEQGTGGHYGYTF TRBJ1-2 once TRBV10-3 TRBD1
TGTGCCATCAGTGAGGGCGGGAGGGAGACCCAGTACTTC CAISEGGRETQYF TRBJ2-5 . TRBV10-3 TRBD2
TGTGCCAGCAGCCCGGCGGCTCGTCGCACAGATACGCAGTATTTT CASSPAARRTDTQYF TRBJ2-3 . TRBV5-4 .
TGCAGCGTTTGTAAGCGGGATAAATCCTACAATGAGCAGTTCTTC CSVCKRDKSYNEQFF TRBJ2-1 few TRBV29-1 TRBD2
TGTGCCAGCAGTTACTCGGGACAGGGGAGTCAGCCCCAGCATTTT CASSYSGQGSQPQHF TRBJ1-5 . TRBV6-5 TRBD1
TGTGCCAGCAGTGAAGTTGTGGACTTCGGAGGCATTTTCCGAGAGCAGTTCTTC CASSEVVDFGGIFREQFF TRBJ2-1 . TRBV2 .
TGCGCCAGCAGCCAAGAAGGTAGCCTAGACTACGAGCAGTACTTC CASSQEGSLDYEQYF TRBJ2-7 . TRBV4-1 .
TGTGCCAGCAGCGCTGGACAGAAAAACTATGGCTACACCTTC CASSAGQKNYGYTF TRBJ1-2 . TRBV25-1 .
TGTGCCAGCTCACCATCAAAGACCCAGTACTTC CASSPSKTQYF TRBJ2-5 . TRBV18 .
TGTGCCAGCAGCGCGCCGACAGGGAAGGGGCCTTCCGAGCAGTACTTC CASSAPTGKGPSEQYF TRBJ2-7 . TRBV11-2 TRBD1
TGTGCCGCCGGGTCGCCGAACACCGGGGAGCTGTTTTTT CAAGSPNTGELFF TRBJ2-2 few TRBV10-3 .
TGTGCCACCTGGGACAGGGAGGATATCAATGAGCAGTTCTTC CATWDREDINEQFF TRBJ2-1 . TRBV2 TRBD1
TGTGCCAGCAGTAAGACAGGGGGCTGGATAGAGACCCAGTACTTC CASSKTGGWIETQYF TRBJ2-5 once TRBV6-5 TRBD1
TGTGCCGGCCGACAGGGGGCGCGCGCTCAAGAGACCCAGTACTTC CAGRQGARAQETQYF TRBJ2-5 . TRBV10-3 TRBD1
TGTGCCAGCAGTCCCTTAGACAGGGGGCCCTACGAGCAGTACTTC CASSPLDRGPYEQYF TRBJ2-7 . TRBV28 TRBD1
TGCGCCAGCAGCCAAGGCCGTAGCCCCAACACCGGGGAGCTGTTTTTT CASSQGRSPNTGELFF TRBJ2-2 . TRBV4-3 .
TGTGCCAGCAGTTTGGCCAGGGGGACCTACGAGCAGTACTTC CASSLARGTYEQYF TRBJ2-7 . TRBV6-5 TRBD1
TGCGCCAGCAGCCAAGTTTTTCAGCGGGGGTGCACAGATACGCAGTATTTT CASSQVFQRGCTDTQYF TRBJ2-3 once TRBV4-3 TRBD2
TGTGCCAGCAGGAACCAGGGGGTATATAACTATGGCTACACCTTC CASRNQGVYNYGYTF TRBJ1-2 . TRBV27 TRBD1
TGTGCCAGTAGTCCCCGCGGCAGGGGCCACGAGCAGTACTTC CASSPRGRGHEQYF TRBJ2-7 . TRBV19 .
TGCAGCGTTGTGGGCTCCGGGGGGGCGTACCAAGAGACCCAGTACTTC CSVVGSGGAYQETQYF TRBJ2-5 . TRBV29-1 TRBD2
TGTGCCAGCAGTGACTCGAGTCGGGGGACTGAAGCTTTCTTT CASSDSSRGTEAFF TRBJ1-1 . TRBV6-4 .